These 24 T cell receptor beta chains originate from one sample sequenced in a study of T cell clones after liver transplantation. The method was immunoSEQ multiplex PCR; TCRdb's version includes in-frame clones alone and lacks a portion of them. This table holds more than 100,000 clones, 84% found once. Sequenced material: CD4+ T cells from blood, taken around 48 months after liver transplant. The receptors were gathered from a human patient who received a liver transplant. Some of the T cells may derive from the graft donor.

This chain joins TRBV7-9 and TRBJ2-1; no clear D gene. This CDR3 comprises 14 residues. The V gene's germline CDR1 is SEHNR and CDR2 FQNEAQ (reference sequence). Trimming took 5 bases from V and 10 from J, leaving 18 bases between them. In nucleotides, the CDR3 is TGTGCCAGCAGCGAAGAGGCTTACTCCGGGGAGCAGTTCTTC. Translating it yields CASSEEAYSGEQFF.

The chain links TRBV5-4 to TRBJ1-6, with D maybe TRBD1 (6 bases). This CDR3 region has 17 residues. V was pared by 0 bases and J by 6 bases, with 16 bases between. Germline V lookup: CDR1 SGHNT, CDR2 YYREEE (reference sequence). CDR3 nucleotide sequence: TGTGCCAGCAGCTTGGCGGGTCGGGGGACATTTAATTCACCCCTCCACTTT. Residues: CASSLAGRGTFNSPLHF.

The chain recombines TRBV6-6 with TRBJ1-6; 7 nucleotides align to TRBD1. Losses at the gene ends were 6 bases for V and 5 bases for J; bases not matched to a gene: 7. In germline, CDR1 is MNHNY, CDR2 SVGAGI (reference sequence). The CDR3 is 15 amino acids. The CDR3 coding sequence is TGTGCCAGCAGGGGGGACAGTATAGATAATTCACCCCTCCACTTT. Translating gives CASRGDSIDNSPLHF.

This clone has just one count. The chain carries TRBV10-1 and TRBJ2-1; TRBD2 matches 9 bases. This CDR3 region has 13 residues. V trimming: 4 bases; J trimming: 9 bases; junction bases outside the gene matches: 4. The germline V gene encodes CDR1 WNHNN and CDR2 SYGVQD (reference sequence). The CDR3 nucleotides are TGCGCCAGCAGTGGAGCGGGAGGCGGTGAGCAGTTCTTC. Its protein product is CASSGAGGGEQFF.

This chain links TRBV19 with TRBJ2-7; D ambiguous. The germline gives CDR1 LNHDA, CDR2 SQIVND (reference sequence). The CDR3 has 15 amino acids. V was clipped by 1 base and J by 4 bases, with 14 bases between them. CDR3 protein: CASSIAPGPIYEQYF. The DNA for the CDR3 is TGTGCCAGTAGTATAGCCCCCGGACCTATATACGAGCAGTACTTC.

As to this clone: The same CDR3 also results from other DNA sequences found in this sample. This chain links TRBV29-1 with TRBJ1-5; TRBD1 matches 8 bases. The V gene's germline CDR1 is SQVTM and CDR2 ANQGSEA. V shed 4 bases, J shed 3 bases, and the junction held 2 bases outside the gene matches. The CDR3 runs 13 residues. The CDR3 bases are TGCAGCGTTGGACAGGGGAACAATCAGCCCCAGCATTTT. This translates into CSVGQGNNQPQHF.

This chain connects TRBV6-5 to TRBJ2-5; tentatively, D is TRBD2 (7 bases). This CDR3 comprises 15 residues. Germline V gene lookup returns CDR1 MNHEY and CDR2 SVGAGI. Trimming stripped 2 bases from V and 5 bases from J, with 15 bases between. The CDR3 spells CASSYEGGILETQYF. For the CDR3, the DNA is TGTGCCAGCAGTTACGAGGGGGGGATCCTGGAGACCCAGTACTTC.

The chain employs TRBV5-4 and TRBJ1-1, with TRBD1 matching over 7 bases. V shed 4 bases and J 7 bases; nucleotides not matched to a gene: 10. The CDR3 loop spans 14 amino acids. Per germline, CDR1 SGHNT and CDR2 YYREEE (reference sequence). The DNA for the CDR3 is TGTGCCAGCAGCCTTTCGACAGGGTGGGTTGAAGCTTTCTTT. As protein: CASSLSTGWVEAFF.

CDR3 sequence reads: CASSSQGRDTQYF. The CDR3 DNA follows: TGTGCCAGCAGCTCTCAGGGGCGTGATACGCAGTATTTT. V usage is TRBV5-5 and J usage is TRBJ2-3; possibly TRBD1 for D (6 bases). V was trimmed by 3 bases and J by 6 bases, leaving 11 bases between them. The CDR3 has 13 residues. CDR1 and CDR2 (germline): SGHKS, YYEKEE (reference sequence).

This rearrangement joins TRBV7-2 to TRBJ1-3; D may be TRBD1 (5 bases). This CDR3 is 16 amino acids long. The germline gives CDR1 SGHTA, CDR2 FQGNSA. Trimming cost V 0 bases and J 0 bases, with 9 bases left between them. The CDR3 bases are TGTGCCAGCAGCTTAGCGACAGTCCACTCTGGAAACACCATATATTTT. Residues: CASSLATVHSGNTIYF.

This chain uses TRBV28 with TRBJ1-2, with TRBD1 matching over 11 bases. V trimming: 4 bases; J trimming: 8 bases; junction bases outside the gene matches: 6. The CDR3 sequence is 14 residues long. Per germline, CDR1 MDHEN and CDR2 SYDVKM. In DNA, the CDR3 is TGTGCCAGCAGTTCCTCCGGGACAGGGGGAGGCTACACCTTC. Encoded protein: CASSSSGTGGGYTF.

The chain uses TRBV19 and TRBJ2-7; D call uncertain. The V end was cut by 1 base, the J end by 3 bases, with 7 bases between. This CDR3 spans 13 amino acids. CDR1 and CDR2 (germline): LNHDA, SQIVND (reference sequence). The CDR3 coding sequence is TGTGCCAGTAGTATAGGGCGGAACTACGAGCAGTACTTC. Its protein is CASSIGRNYEQYF.

The genes are TRBV28 and TRBJ1-2; the D is unclear. V gave up 3 bases and J gave up 2 bases, with 7 bases separating them. The CDR3 sequence is 13 residues long. The germline CDR1 and CDR2 sequences are MDHEN and SYDVKM. CDR3 sequence (DNA): TGTGCCAGCAGTTTCCCGGGAAACTATGGCTACACCTTC. The encoded protein is CASSFPGNYGYTF.

This clone rates as medium-sized. The rearrangement links TRBV7-3 to TRBJ2-2, with TRBD1 matching over 7 bases. This CDR3 is 13 amino acids long. Trimming cost V 5 bases and J 6 bases; bases outside gene matches: 3. CDR1 and CDR2 from the germline V gene are SGHTA and FQGTGA. The CDR3 is CASSVTGAGELFF. CDR3 sequence (DNA): TGTGCCAGCAGCGTCACAGGGGCCGGGGAGCTGTTTTTT. Full variable domain (missing parts from reference TRBV7-3 and TRBJ2-2): GAGVSQTPSNKVTEKGKYVELRCDPISGHTALYWYRQSLGQGPEFLIYFQGTGAADDSGLPNDRFFAVRPEGSVSTLKIQRTERGDSAVYLCASSVTGAGELFFGEGSRLTVL.

This chain connects TRBV7-9 to TRBJ1-2; D ambiguous. Germline-derived CDR1 and CDR2 are SEHNR and FQNEAQ (reference sequence). Trimming stripped 5 bases from V and 8 bases from J, with 15 bases between. This CDR3 spans 13 amino acids. As DNA, the CDR3 is TGTGCCAGCAGCCCCCCTGGCCAGCCGGGCTACACCTTC. Translation: CASSPPGQPGYTF.

J is TRBJ2-7 and V is TRBV9, with D unresolved. V was trimmed by 4 bases and J by 5 bases, leaving 13 bases between them. Per germline, CDR1 SGDLS and CDR2 YYNGEE. The CDR3 contains 13 residues. The CDR3 loop reads CASSTPPADEQYF. The CDR3 region has the DNA TGTGCCAGCAGCACCCCCCCCGCCGACGAGCAGTACTTC.

The rearrangement joins TRBV2 to TRBJ2-5, with D uncertain. The length of the CDR3 is 13 residues. Germline V gene sequence: CDR1 SNHLY, CDR2 FYNNEI. V lost 2 bases, J lost 9 bases, and 13 bases lay in between. The DNA of the CDR3 is TGTGCCAGCAGTGAAACGGTGGCGGTTGCCCAGTACTTC. It translates to CASSETVAVAQYF.

The gene calls are TRBV4-1 and TRBJ1-5; D gene unclear. The germline V gene encodes CDR1 MGHRA and CDR2 YSYEKL. The V and J ends lost 8 bases and 11 bases respectively, with 25 bases between them. The CDR3 covers 15 residues. The CDR3 DNA reads as TGCGCCAGCTCCCAGACGGGGAGTGCGGGCCGGGCCCAGCATTTT. It yields the protein CASSQTGSAGRAQHF.

The chain recombines TRBV10-3 with TRBJ1-1; D remains unclear. The CDR3 length is 12 residues. The germline V gene encodes CDR1 ENHRY and CDR2 SYGVKD. V lost 4 bases to trimming and J lost 1 base, with 4 bases between them. The CDR3 here is CAISGRNTEAFF. As DNA, the CDR3 is TGTGCCATCAGTGGTCGGAACACTGAAGCTTTCTTT.

The gene calls are TRBV9 and TRBJ2-3; the match to TRBD2 covers 8 bases. The CDR3 is 16 amino acids. V gave up 4 bases and J gave up 1 base; unmatched junction bases: 8. The germline V gene has CDR1 SGDLS and CDR2 YYNGEE. This CDR3 reads CASSLGSGGGTDTQYF. The CDR3 nucleotides are TGTGCCAGCAGCCTTGGCTCGGGGGGGGGCACAGATACGCAGTATTTT.

This chain links TRBV15 with TRBJ1-5; no firm D call. V lost 0 bases to trimming and J lost 5 bases, with 2 bases between them. This CDR3 contains 12 residues. CDR1 LNHNV and CDR2 YYDKDF come from the germline V gene (reference sequence). The DNA of the CDR3 is TGTGCCACCAGCAGAGATCATCAGCCCCAGCATTTT. Its protein product is CATSRDHQPQHF. The full variable domain, with the rest looked up from reference TRBV15 and TRBJ1-5, is DAMVIQNPRYQVTQFGKPVTLSCSQTLNHNVMYWYQQKSSQAPKLLFHYYDKDFNNEADTPDNFQSRRPNTSFCFLDIRSPGLGDTAMYLCATSRDHQPQHFGDGTRLSIL.

This clone showed up many times. CDR3: CASSYTLGRGETQYF. DNA of the CDR3: TGCGCCAGCAGCTACACCCTGGGCCGAGGGGAGACCCAGTACTTC. This chain joins TRBV5-1 and TRBJ2-5; D possibly corresponds to TRBD2 (5 bases). V was shortened by 3 bases and J by 5 bases, with 17 bases between the two germline ends. CDR3 length: 15 residues. CDR1 SGHRS and CDR2 YFSETQ come from the germline V gene.

This clone was observed a few times. The chain joins TRBV18 to TRBJ1-6; 10 bases map to TRBD1. J lost 7 bases, V lost 4 bases, and 1 base had no gene match. The CDR3 runs to 14 residues. The germline gives CDR1 KGHSH, CDR2 LQKENI. CDR3 loop: CASSQGQGNSPLHF. The DNA for the CDR3 is TGTGCCAGCTCACAGGGACAGGGGAATTCACCCCTCCACTTT.

The V call is TRBV29-1, the J call TRBJ2-2; 9 bases are shared with TRBD1. After removal of 5 bases from V and 5 bases from J, the junction contained 3 bases not matched to a gene. This CDR3 is 13 amino acids long. CDR1 SQVTM and CDR2 ANQGSEA come from the germline V gene. CDR3 bases: TGCAGCGTTCCGGGACAGGGAACCGGGGAGCTGTTTTTT. Residues: CSVPGQGTGELFF.